The entry that follows covers one TCR beta chain sequence. This record comes from a study of cytomegalovirus exposure and HLA in healthy donors. PCR was performed using 60 Vbeta and 13 Jbeta primers. TCRdb's table, derived via immunoSEQ multiplex PCR, lists solely in-frame clones and lacks some. The profile shows some 140,000 clones, approximately 89% of them singletons. CDR1 SGHRS and CDR2 YFSETQ come from the germline V gene. The V and J ends lost 0 bases and 5 bases respectively, with 8 bases between them. The CDR3 consists of 13 residues. What was sequenced was PBMCs. This chain connects TRBV5-1 to TRBJ2-5; D gene unclear. This receptor was identified in a young woman in good health and CMV-seropositive. CDR3 amino acids: CASSLGVQETQYF. The CDR3, as DNA: TGCGCCAGCAGCTTGGGCGTACAGGAGACCCAGTACTTC.